This is a list of T cell receptor beta chains from one sample in a study of identifying expanded T cells in peripheral blood. Assay: immunoSEQ multiplex PCR; the TCRdb copy retains only in-frame clones and omits some. This table has roughly 56,000 clones, roughly four fifths appearing once. The sequenced sample consisted of blood. Every receptor here comes from a person between 18 and 75 years old in good health. CDR3s include the opening cysteine and the closing phenylalanine or tryptophan. The D gene is left open where the match is weak. A clone size is listed for some rows: how often the clone was seen (once, few, many), or a class if it is expanded.

j_gene: TRBJ2-7; d_gene: -; abundance: -; v_gene: TRBV20-1; CDR3aa: CSAVLKYEQYF; CDR3nt: TGCAGTGCCGTCCTAAAATACGAGCAGTACTTC
j_gene: TRBJ2-1; d_gene: TRBD2; abundance: once; v_gene: TRBV19; CDR3aa: CASSIVPGLGEFEQFF; CDR3nt: TGTGCCAGTAGTATAGTGCCGGGACTAGGGGAGTTTGAGCAGTTCTTC
j_gene: TRBJ1-3; d_gene: -; abundance: -; v_gene: TRBV30; CDR3aa: CAWSSTPGNTIYF; CDR3nt: TGTGCCTGGAGTTCTACACCGGGAAACACCATATATTTT
j_gene: TRBJ2-7; d_gene: TRBD2; abundance: -; v_gene: TRBV7-8; CDR3aa: CASSLTSRNYEQYF; CDR3nt: TGTGCCAGCAGCCTGACTAGCAGAAACTACGAGCAGTACTTC
j_gene: TRBJ1-2; d_gene: -; abundance: -; v_gene: TRBV7-2; CDR3aa: CASSLEWILTF; CDR3nt: TGTGCCAGCAGCTTAGAATGGATCCTCACCTTC
j_gene: TRBJ1-2; d_gene: -; abundance: many; v_gene: TRBV9; CDR3aa: CASSGRGVNYGYTF; CDR3nt: TGTGCCAGCAGCGGCAGGGGAGTTAACTATGGCTACACCTTC
j_gene: TRBJ1-6; d_gene: -; abundance: -; v_gene: TRBV11-3; CDR3aa: CASSRRLDSPLHF; CDR3nt: TGTGCCAGCAGCCGTCGCCTAGATTCACCCCTCCACTTT
j_gene: TRBJ2-3; d_gene: -; abundance: -; v_gene: TRBV30; CDR3aa: CAWSVKLGAQYF; CDR3nt: TGTGCCTGGAGTGTGAAACTAGGTGCGCAGTATTTT
j_gene: TRBJ1-4; d_gene: TRBD1; abundance: -; v_gene: TRBV7-2; CDR3aa: CASSDIQGAREKLFF; CDR3nt: TGTGCCAGCAGCGACATTCAGGGGGCGCGTGAAAAACTGTTTTTT
j_gene: TRBJ2-7; d_gene: TRBD2; abundance: -; v_gene: TRBV6-1; CDR3aa: CASRKTSGSYEQYF; CDR3nt: TGTGCCAGCAGAAAAACTAGCGGGAGTTACGAGCAGTACTTC
j_gene: TRBJ2-7; d_gene: -; abundance: -; v_gene: TRBV30; CDR3aa: CARKGNVYEQYF; CDR3nt: TGTGCCCGGAAGGGAAACGTATACGAGCAGTACTTC
j_gene: TRBJ2-3; d_gene: TRBD2; abundance: -; v_gene: TRBV9; CDR3aa: CASSVGGSETDTQYF; CDR3nt: TGTGCCAGCAGCGTAGGCGGGAGCGAGACAGATACGCAGTATTTT
j_gene: TRBJ2-2; d_gene: TRBD2; abundance: -; v_gene: TRBV7-6; CDR3aa: CASSPRTSGRKGGELFF; CDR3nt: TGTGCCAGCAGCCCTCGGACTAGCGGGAGGAAGGGCGGGGAGCTGTTTTTT
j_gene: TRBJ1-2; d_gene: TRBD1; abundance: -; v_gene: TRBV6-5; CDR3aa: CASSFRQGGGYTF; CDR3nt: TGTGCCAGCAGTTTTCGACAGGGCGGCGGCTACACCTTC
j_gene: TRBJ2-3; d_gene: -; abundance: -; v_gene: TRBV19; CDR3aa: CASKEKDYPTDTQYF; CDR3nt: TGTGCCAGCAAAGAGAAGGACTACCCCACAGATACGCAGTATTTT
j_gene: TRBJ1-1; d_gene: -; abundance: few; v_gene: TRBV18; CDR3aa: CASSPLRDTEAFF; CDR3nt: TGTGCCAGCTCACCACTAAGGGACACTGAAGCTTTCTTT
j_gene: TRBJ2-2; d_gene: -; abundance: -; v_gene: TRBV2; CDR3aa: CASRSQSSTGELFF; CDR3nt: TGTGCCAGCAGGTCCCAGTCGAGCACCGGGGAGCTGTTTTTT
j_gene: TRBJ2-6; d_gene: TRBD1; abundance: -; v_gene: TRBV4-1; CDR3aa: CASSDRDRMISGANVLTF; CDR3nt: TGCGCCAGCAGCGACAGGGACAGAATGATCTCTGGGGCCAACGTCCTGACTTTC
j_gene: TRBJ2-1; d_gene: TRBD2; abundance: -; v_gene: TRBV7-9; CDR3aa: CASSEQTSAYNEQFF; CDR3nt: TGTGCCAGCAGTGAGCAGACTAGCGCGTACAATGAGCAGTTCTTC
j_gene: TRBJ2-7; d_gene: -; abundance: -; v_gene: TRBV6-1; CDR3aa: CASSGGGRGSPHEQYF; CDR3nt: TGTGCCAGCAGTGGGGGGGGCAGGGGCTCCCCCCACGAGCAGTACTTC
j_gene: TRBJ1-2; d_gene: -; abundance: -; v_gene: TRBV7-2; CDR3aa: CASSYGTSYGYTF; CDR3nt: TGTGCCAGCAGCTACGGGACAAGCTATGGCTACACCTTC
j_gene: TRBJ1-3; d_gene: -; abundance: -; v_gene: TRBV30; CDR3aa: CAWSVRRGPGNTIYF; CDR3nt: TGTGCCTGGAGTGTACGACGGGGTCCTGGAAACACCATATATTTT
j_gene: TRBJ2-1; d_gene: -; abundance: -; v_gene: TRBV6-5; CDR3aa: CASKGLSEQFF; CDR3nt: TGTGCCAGCAAGGGGTTAAGTGAGCAGTTCTTC
j_gene: TRBJ2-1; d_gene: TRBD1; abundance: -; v_gene: TRBV4-3; CDR3aa: CASSLRQGDEQFF; CDR3nt: TGCGCCAGCAGCCTGCGGCAGGGGGACGAGCAGTTCTTC
j_gene: TRBJ1-2; d_gene: -; abundance: -; v_gene: TRBV19; CDR3aa: CASRPGLTNYGYTF; CDR3nt: TGTGCCAGTAGACCGGGACTGACTAACTATGGCTACACCTTC
j_gene: TRBJ1-5; d_gene: -; abundance: -; v_gene: TRBV6-5; CDR3aa: CASSYSRDSNQPQHF; CDR3nt: TGTGCCAGCAGTTACAGTCGGGATAGCAATCAGCCCCAGCATTTT
j_gene: TRBJ2-1; d_gene: -; abundance: -; v_gene: TRBV4-3; CDR3aa: CASSPHLTSFHEQFF; CDR3nt: TGCGCCAGCAGCCCTCATTTAACTAGTTTCCATGAGCAGTTCTTC
j_gene: TRBJ1-1; d_gene: -; abundance: few; v_gene: TRBV7-6; CDR3aa: CASTPSGAGTEAFF; CDR3nt: TGTGCCAGCACCCCGTCGGGGGCTGGAACTGAAGCTTTCTTT
j_gene: TRBJ1-3; d_gene: -; abundance: -; v_gene: TRBV10-2; CDR3aa: CASRDPSSGNTIYF; CDR3nt: TGCGCCAGCAGGGACCCTTCCTCTGGAAACACCATATATTTT
j_gene: TRBJ1-1; d_gene: -; abundance: once; v_gene: TRBV4-2; CDR3aa: CASSQGRRWGTEAFF; CDR3nt: TGTGCCAGCAGCCAAGGGCGGAGATGGGGCACTGAAGCTTTCTTT
j_gene: TRBJ1-4; d_gene: -; abundance: -; v_gene: TRBV21-1; CDR3aa: CASSPPGAGFNEKLFF; CDR3nt: TGTGCCAGCAGCCCCCCTGGGGCAGGTTTTAATGAAAAACTGTTTTTT
j_gene: TRBJ2-7; d_gene: -; abundance: -; v_gene: TRBV5-1; CDR3aa: CASSLVGGLSSYEQYF; CDR3nt: TGCGCCAGCAGCTTGGTTGGGGGCTTGAGCTCCTACGAGCAGTACTTC
j_gene: TRBJ1-1; d_gene: -; abundance: -; v_gene: TRBV9; CDR3aa: CASSVERNTEAFF; CDR3nt: TGTGCCAGCAGCGTAGAACGGAACACTGAAGCTTTCTTT
j_gene: TRBJ2-5; d_gene: -; abundance: -; v_gene: TRBV14; CDR3aa: CASWFRGQQTQYF; CDR3nt: TGTGCCAGCTGGTTCCGGGGACAACAGACCCAGTACTTC
j_gene: TRBJ2-2; d_gene: -; abundance: -; v_gene: TRBV7-8; CDR3aa: CASSFGSTNTGELFF; CDR3nt: TGTGCCAGCAGCTTCGGATCCACGAACACCGGGGAGCTGTTTTTT
j_gene: TRBJ2-1; d_gene: TRBD1; abundance: -; v_gene: TRBV27; CDR3aa: CASRLDRGLSYNEQFF; CDR3nt: TGTGCCAGCAGGCTGGACAGGGGGCTCTCCTACAATGAGCAGTTCTTC
j_gene: TRBJ1-3; d_gene: -; abundance: -; v_gene: TRBV7-9; CDR3aa: CASSPWSRGGNTIYF; CDR3nt: TGTGCCAGCAGCCCCTGGTCGCGGGGGGGGAACACCATATATTTT
j_gene: TRBJ2-2; d_gene: TRBD2; abundance: once; v_gene: TRBV2; CDR3aa: CASTLAGGLTGELFF; CDR3nt: TGTGCCAGCACATTAGCGGGGGGACTCACCGGGGAGCTGTTTTTT
j_gene: TRBJ2-7; d_gene: -; abundance: -; v_gene: TRBV15; CDR3aa: CATSEHREVGEQYF; CDR3nt: TGTGCCACCAGCGAGCACAGGGAGGTGGGCGAGCAGTACTTC
j_gene: TRBJ1-5; d_gene: -; abundance: few; v_gene: TRBV27; CDR3aa: CASSRVNDQPQHF; CDR3nt: TGTGCCAGCAGCCGCGTTAATGATCAGCCCCAGCATTTT
j_gene: TRBJ2-1; d_gene: TRBD2; abundance: -; v_gene: TRBV18; CDR3aa: CASSPPRGSSYNEQFF; CDR3nt: TGTGCCAGCTCACCACCACGCGGGAGCTCCTACAATGAGCAGTTCTTC
j_gene: TRBJ1-1; d_gene: TRBD1; abundance: -; v_gene: TRBV6-5; CDR3aa: CASSYGGQEAFF; CDR3nt: TGTGCCAGCAGTTACGGGGGACAGGAAGCTTTCTTT
j_gene: TRBJ2-3; d_gene: -; abundance: -; v_gene: TRBV11-2; CDR3aa: CASSSLVTDTQYF; CDR3nt: TGTGCCAGCAGCTCCCTAGTGACAGATACGCAGTATTTT
j_gene: TRBJ1-2; d_gene: -; abundance: -; v_gene: TRBV19; CDR3aa: CASSPDTDYGYTF; CDR3nt: TGTGCCAGTAGCCCCGACACAGACTATGGCTACACCTTC
j_gene: TRBJ1-2; d_gene: -; abundance: -; v_gene: TRBV2; CDR3aa: CALQRGGYGYTF; CDR3nt: TGTGCCCTACAAAGGGGCGGCTATGGCTACACCTTC
j_gene: TRBJ1-1; d_gene: -; abundance: -; v_gene: TRBV28; CDR3aa: CASSGPDWNTEAFF; CDR3nt: TGTGCCAGCAGTGGGCCCGACTGGAACACTGAAGCTTTCTTT
j_gene: TRBJ2-7; d_gene: TRBD2; abundance: -; v_gene: TRBV5-5; CDR3aa: CASSLGALGLAGGLSYEQYF; CDR3nt: TGTGCCAGCAGCTTGGGAGCCCTAGGACTAGCGGGAGGCCTCTCCTACGAGCAGTACTTC
j_gene: TRBJ1-4; d_gene: TRBD1; abundance: -; v_gene: TRBV7-6; CDR3aa: CASSLRDSRTNEKLFF; CDR3nt: TGTGCCAGCAGCCTGAGGGACAGCCGGACTAATGAAAAACTGTTTTTT
j_gene: TRBJ2-1; d_gene: TRBD1; abundance: -; v_gene: TRBV5-4; CDR3aa: CASSQGGGSYNEQFF; CDR3nt: TGTGCCAGCAGTCAAGGGGGCGGGTCTTACAATGAGCAGTTCTTC
j_gene: TRBJ2-1; d_gene: -; abundance: -; v_gene: TRBV29-1; CDR3aa: CSVPASGNEQFF; CDR3nt: TGCAGCGTGCCAGCCAGCGGGAATGAGCAGTTCTTC
j_gene: TRBJ2-3; d_gene: -; abundance: -; v_gene: TRBV6-1; CDR3aa: CASSGAGSITDTQYF; CDR3nt: TGTGCCAGCAGTGGCGCAGGGTCGATCACAGATACGCAGTATTTT
j_gene: TRBJ2-3; d_gene: -; abundance: -; v_gene: TRBV4-3; CDR3aa: CASSQVWAAWITDTQYF; CDR3nt: TGCGCCAGCAGCCAAGTGTGGGCGGCCTGGATCACAGATACGCAGTATTTT
j_gene: TRBJ2-5; d_gene: TRBD2; abundance: -; v_gene: TRBV6-6; CDR3aa: CATLAGQETQYF; CDR3nt: TGTGCCACCTTAGCGGGGCAAGAGACCCAGTACTTC
j_gene: TRBJ1-1; d_gene: -; abundance: -; v_gene: TRBV10-3; CDR3aa: CAIRDPGRENTEAFF; CDR3nt: TGTGCCATACGAGACCCGGGACGGGAGAACACTGAAGCTTTCTTT
j_gene: TRBJ1-2; d_gene: TRBD1; abundance: -; v_gene: TRBV6-5; CDR3aa: CASRVRRDRLYGYTF; CDR3nt: TGTGCCAGCAGAGTTAGGAGGGACAGGCTCTATGGCTACACCTTC
j_gene: TRBJ1-1; d_gene: TRBD1; abundance: once; v_gene: TRBV5-1; CDR3aa: CASSHQGVNTEAFF; CDR3nt: TGCGCCAGCAGCCATCAGGGGGTGAACACTGAAGCTTTCTTT
j_gene: TRBJ1-3; d_gene: -; abundance: -; v_gene: TRBV10-2; CDR3aa: CASSESSIATIYF; CDR3nt: TGCGCCAGCAGTGAGTCGAGTATAGCCACCATATATTTT
j_gene: TRBJ2-1; d_gene: TRBD1; abundance: -; v_gene: TRBV7-9; CDR3aa: CASKGQGGTYNEQFF; CDR3nt: TGTGCCAGCAAAGGACAGGGTGGGACCTACAATGAGCAGTTCTTC
j_gene: TRBJ2-1; d_gene: -; abundance: -; v_gene: TRBV6-1; CDR3aa: CASIRPRGRVNEQFF; CDR3nt: TGTGCCAGCATCCGGCCCCGAGGGAGAGTCAATGAGCAGTTCTTC
j_gene: TRBJ2-5; d_gene: -; abundance: -; v_gene: TRBV12-5; CDR3aa: CASGLEQGTQYF; CDR3nt: TGTGCTAGTGGTTTGGAACAGGGGACCCAGTACTTC